This TCR beta chain was sequenced for a study of blood T cell repertoires in COVID-19. Study-level background: Samples representing acute and convalescent COVID-19 were sourced from the United States, Italy and Spain.

Individuals drawn from approximately 22 US areas were about 18 to 95 years old. Cohort placement rested on clinical history that participants reported themselves. Shortly before study entry, within 2 weeks, exposed participants had met a COVID-19 case. The protocol was immunoSEQ multiplex PCR, while the TCRdb copy is restricted to in-frame clones and leaves out a portion. The profile shows about 200,000 clones, 80% to 90% of them singletons. Between the trimmed V and J ends, which lost 0 bases and 0 bases, there was a span of 13 bases. CDR1 SGHDT and CDR2 YYEEEE come from the germline V gene. The CDR3 sequence is 17 residues long.

The chain is built from TRBV5-6 and TRBJ2-1; tentatively, D is TRBD2 (6 bases). The sample consisted of PBMCs or T cells enriched from blood (not recorded which). This TCR derives from a woman aged 45-65 years who had been exposed to COVID-19. CDR3 protein: CASSLATGVHSYNEQFF. The DNA of the CDR3 is TGTGCCAGCAGCTTGGCCACGGGGGTCCACTCCTACAATGAGCAGTTCTTC.